Listed below are T cell receptor beta chains from one sample, sequenced in a study of blood T cells in healthy people across ages. TCRdb re-called the 5' RACE reads through MiXCR, storing one row per CDR3 protein. The data show fewer than 2,000,000 distinct CDR3 sequences, with around 36% seen just once and around 11% held by the top ten. The sequenced material came from blood. The receptor source for this set is a woman aged 25 to 39 in good health. The CDR3 runs from the conserved cysteine through the conserved F or W. Each record gives: clone size, V gene, J gene, CDR3 protein. Some rows mark clone size as missing; the rest say once, few, many or name a class of expanded clone.

abundance: -
v_gene: TRBV24-1
j_gene: TRBJ2-3
CDR3aa: CATSGGISGTDTQYF

abundance: few
v_gene: TRBV20-1
j_gene: TRBJ2-3
CDR3aa: CSAKQTSGATDTQYF

abundance: few
v_gene: TRBV20-1
j_gene: TRBJ2-7
CDR3aa: CSAPQGISYEQYF

abundance: -
v_gene: TRBV7-2
j_gene: TRBJ2-1
CDR3aa: CASSKAGALRNEQFF

abundance: -
v_gene: TRBV4-2
j_gene: TRBJ1-1
CDR3aa: CASSQLWGGRNTEAFF

abundance: -
v_gene: TRBV7-3
j_gene: TRBJ2-3
CDR3aa: CASGISGGPADTQYF

abundance: -
v_gene: TRBV14
j_gene: TRBJ2-7
CDR3aa: CASSRSLYEQYF

abundance: -
v_gene: TRBV6-5
j_gene: TRBJ2-7
CDR3aa: CAGSSWELAGENEQYF

abundance: -
v_gene: TRBV4-1
j_gene: TRBJ2-2
CDR3aa: CASSPTFANTGELFF

abundance: -
v_gene: TRBV5-1
j_gene: TRBJ2-1
CDR3aa: CASSDLRQRTSYNEQFF

abundance: -
v_gene: TRBV20-1
j_gene: TRBJ2-3
CDR3aa: CSARVYGFADTQYF